The 5 T cell receptor beta chains reported below all come from one sample, sequenced in a study of T cells in Graves' hyperthyroidism and ophthalmopathy (dated by TCRdb to between 2018 and 2021). Library creation used multiplex PCR. The instrument given in TCRdb is Illumina HiSeq 2000. The TCR beta CDR3 regions were amplified from the RNA transcripts. A first-round RT-PCR of the TCR CDR3 used the HTBI primer set with the Qiagen OneStep RT-PCR kit. TCRdb trimmed public reads at Q25 via fastp, called clones via MiXCR and kept in-frame beta chains. CDR3 protein duplicates are merged, each entry listing the most common genes and DNA. Within this sample are hundreds of thousands of distinct CDR3 sequences, with over 35% of them counted one time only. The leading ten clones occupy less than 35% of the sample. Sequenced material: blood. These receptors all come from a middle-aged woman with Graves' hyperthyroidism.

The gene calls are TRBV7-2 and TRBJ1-6; tentatively, D is TRBD1 (5 bases). Germline V CDR1 and CDR2: SGHTA, FQGNSA. The CDR3 covers 16 residues. Deletions cut 3 bases from V and 7 bases from J, with 16 bases between. CDR3 residues: CASSLDIGTENSPLHF. In nucleotides, the CDR3 is TGTGCCAGCAGCTTGGATATCGGGACGGAAAATTCACCCCTCCACTTT.

Many counts were recorded for this clonotype. This chain uses TRBV11-3 with TRBJ1-1; D is ambiguous. Trimming took 1 base from V and 9 from J, leaving 9 bases between them. Germline V gene sequence: CDR1 SGHNT, CDR2 YENEEA. This CDR3 comprises 12 residues. This chain's CDR3 is CASSLVEFQAFF. The CDR3 DNA follows: TGTGCCAGCAGCTTAGTAGAGTTCCAAGCTTTCTTT.

The chain joins TRBV20-1 to TRBJ1-4, with 10 nucleotides matching TRBD1. Looked up from germline, CDR1 is DFQATT and CDR2 is SNEGSKA (reference sequence). With V trimmed by 7 bases and J by 8 bases, 10 bases remained unmatched. This CDR3 contains 14 residues. The CDR3 loop reads CSGRQGAFGEKLFF. As DNA, the CDR3 is TGCAGTGGAAGACAGGGGGCGTTTGGAGAAAAACTGTTTTTT.

This clonotype has ten or more counts. CDR3 residues: CATSGGQGSSYEQYF. The CDR3 nucleotides are TGTGCCACCAGTGGCGGGCAAGGTAGCTCCTACGAGCAGTACTTC. The chain links TRBV24-1 to TRBJ2-7, with a tentative D call TRBD2 (5 bases). The germline V gene has CDR1 KGHDR and CDR2 SFDVKD. V was trimmed by 5 bases and J by 0 bases, leaving 13 bases between them. The CDR3 loop spans 15 amino acids.

This clonotype was counted only a few times. The gene calls are TRBV12-3 or TRBV12-4 and TRBJ1-5; D remains ambiguous. V dropped 6 bases and J dropped 11 bases, with 20 bases sitting between them. The CDR3 sequence is 14 residues long. For the CDR3, the DNA is TGTGCCAGCAGCCCGTCGGATCGGTCCCGGGCCCAGCATTTT. The encoded protein is CASSPSDRSRAQHF.